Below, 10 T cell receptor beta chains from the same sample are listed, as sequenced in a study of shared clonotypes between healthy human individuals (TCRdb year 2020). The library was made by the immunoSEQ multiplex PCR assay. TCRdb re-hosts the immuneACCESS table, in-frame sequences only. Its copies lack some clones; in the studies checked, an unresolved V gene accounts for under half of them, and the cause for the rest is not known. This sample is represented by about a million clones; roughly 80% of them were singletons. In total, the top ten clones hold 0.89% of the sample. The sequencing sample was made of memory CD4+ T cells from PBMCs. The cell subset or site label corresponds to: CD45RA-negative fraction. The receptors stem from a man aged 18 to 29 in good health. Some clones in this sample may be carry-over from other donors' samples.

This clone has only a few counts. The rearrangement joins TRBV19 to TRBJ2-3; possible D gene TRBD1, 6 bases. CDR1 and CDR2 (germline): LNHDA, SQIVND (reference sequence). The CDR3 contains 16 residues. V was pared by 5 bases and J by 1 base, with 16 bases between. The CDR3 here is CASSPGQGTGTDTQYF. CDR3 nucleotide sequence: TGTGCCAGTAGTCCCGGTCAGGGGACGGGCACAGATACGCAGTATTTT.

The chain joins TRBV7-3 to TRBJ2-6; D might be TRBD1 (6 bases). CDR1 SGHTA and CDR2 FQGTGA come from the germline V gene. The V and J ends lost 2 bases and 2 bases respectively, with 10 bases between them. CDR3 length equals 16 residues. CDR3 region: CASSLGAGAGANVLTF. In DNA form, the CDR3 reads TGTGCCAGCAGCTTAGGGGCAGGGGCTGGGGCCAACGTCCTGACTTTC.

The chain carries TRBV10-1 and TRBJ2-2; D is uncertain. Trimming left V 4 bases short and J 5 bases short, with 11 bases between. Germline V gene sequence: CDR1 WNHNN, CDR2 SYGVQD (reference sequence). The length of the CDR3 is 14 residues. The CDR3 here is CASSGRGGTGELFF. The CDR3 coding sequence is TGCGCCAGCAGTGGTCGAGGTGGGACCGGGGAGCTGTTTTTT.

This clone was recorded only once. CDR3 sequence reads: CASSPQVGTATYEQYF. CDR3 nucleotide sequence: TGTGCCAGCAGCCCTCAGGTGGGGACGGCAACCTACGAGCAGTACTTC. J is TRBJ2-7 and V is TRBV9, with D perhaps given as TRBD1 or TRBD2 (5 bases each). V shed 4 bases and J shed 2 bases, with 19 bases lying between them. The CDR3 has 16 residues. Germline V lookup: CDR1 SGDLS, CDR2 YYNGEE.

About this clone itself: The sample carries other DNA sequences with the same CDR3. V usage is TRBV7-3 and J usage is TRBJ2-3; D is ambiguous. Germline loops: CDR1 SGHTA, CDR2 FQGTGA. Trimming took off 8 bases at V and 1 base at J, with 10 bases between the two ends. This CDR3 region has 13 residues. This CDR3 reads CASSRQGTDTQYF. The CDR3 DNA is TGTGCCAGCTCTCGACAAGGCACAGATACGCAGTATTTT.

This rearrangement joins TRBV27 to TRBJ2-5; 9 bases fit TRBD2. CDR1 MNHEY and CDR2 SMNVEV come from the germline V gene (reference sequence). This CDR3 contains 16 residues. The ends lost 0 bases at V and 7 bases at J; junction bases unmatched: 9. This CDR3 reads CASSLSASGEIGTQYF. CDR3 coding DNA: TGTGCCAGCAGTTTATCGGCTAGCGGGGAGATTGGGACCCAGTACTTC.

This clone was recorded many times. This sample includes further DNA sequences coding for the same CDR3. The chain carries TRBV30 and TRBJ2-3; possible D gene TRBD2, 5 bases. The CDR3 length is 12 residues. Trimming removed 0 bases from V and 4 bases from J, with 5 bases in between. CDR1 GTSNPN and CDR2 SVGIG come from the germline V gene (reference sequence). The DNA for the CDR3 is TGTGCCTGGAGTGTGAGGGCAGATACGCAGTATTTT. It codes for CAWSVRADTQYF.

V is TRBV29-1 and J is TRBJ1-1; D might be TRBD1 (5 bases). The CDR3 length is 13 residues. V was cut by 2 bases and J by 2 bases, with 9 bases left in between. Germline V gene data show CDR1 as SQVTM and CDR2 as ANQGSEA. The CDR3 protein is CSVERQRNTEAFF. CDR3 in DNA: TGCAGCGTTGAAAGACAGCGAAACACTGAAGCTTTCTTT.

DNA for the CDR3: TGCAGCGGGACAGGGTCTGGAAACACCATATATTTT. Translating gives CSGTGSGNTIYF. The V gene is TRBV29-1, the J gene TRBJ1-3, with 8 bases that match TRBD1. Germline CDR1 is SQVTM and CDR2 is ANQGSEA. The CDR3 runs to 12 residues. Trimming cost V 7 bases and J 1 base; bases outside gene matches: 0.

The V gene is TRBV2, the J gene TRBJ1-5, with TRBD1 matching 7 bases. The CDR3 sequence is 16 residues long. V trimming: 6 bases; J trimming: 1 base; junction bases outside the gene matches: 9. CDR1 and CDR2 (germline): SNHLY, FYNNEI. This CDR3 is CASREGRGQSNQPQHF. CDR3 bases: TGTGCCAGCAGGGAGGGAAGGGGGCAAAGCAATCAGCCCCAGCATTTT.